This note documents a single TCR beta chain sequence. TCRdb reprocessed the 5' RACE reads, keeping one entry per CDR3 protein, no DNA. The repertoire table contains some 280,000 distinct CDR3 sequences. The length of the CDR3 is 14 residues. The record originates from a study of T cells expressing NK-cell markers. The chain recombines TRBV12-3 or TRBV12-4 with TRBJ2-5; the TRBD2 assignment by TCRdb is unverifiable without DNA. This receptor was taken from a man aged 18 to 30 in good health. Sequenced sample: blood T cells: a sorted CD56 or NKG2C T cell subset, CD4+ or CD8+ T cells, or bulk PBMC T cells (not recorded which). The CDR3 is CASSGFEGRETQYF.